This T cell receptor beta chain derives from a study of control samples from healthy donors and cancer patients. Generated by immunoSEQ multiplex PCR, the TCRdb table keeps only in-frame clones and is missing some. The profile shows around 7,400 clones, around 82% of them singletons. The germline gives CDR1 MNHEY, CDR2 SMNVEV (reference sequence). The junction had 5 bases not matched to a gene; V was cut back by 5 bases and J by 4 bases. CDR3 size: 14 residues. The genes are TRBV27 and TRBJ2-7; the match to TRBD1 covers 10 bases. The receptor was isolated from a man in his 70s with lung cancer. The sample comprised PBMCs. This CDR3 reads CASSVGTGAYEQYF. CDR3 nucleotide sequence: TGTGCCAGCAGTGTCGGGACAGGGGCTTACGAGCAGTACTTC.